Each of the 32 T cell receptor beta chains below was sequenced from the same sample in a study of T cell repertoires in cytomegalovirus infection. TCRdb redid the calling of the reads with MiXCR, one entry per CDR3 protein. Found here are approximately 150,000 distinct CDR3 sequences, roughly 22% of them singletons; the top ten hold more than 25%. These TCRs' antigens remain unknown. The input for sequencing was CD8+ T cells from cultured PBMCs, taken from culture after CMV antigen stimulation. The receptors shown here come from a human donor in good health (CMV status not recorded). Some clones in this sample may be carry-over from other donors' samples.

This clonotype appeared a few times. The rearrangement uses TRBV18 and TRBJ1-4; D call uncertain. Germline assignment: CDR1 KGHSH and CDR2 LQKENI. V was cut by 0 bases and J by 11 bases, with 10 bases left in between. The CDR3 is 13 residues long. Here the CDR3 DNA reads TGTGCCAGCTCACCACCGCAGGAATACAAACTGTTTTTT. This gives the protein CASSPPQEYKLFF.

This chain uses TRBV4-3 with TRBJ1-3; no firm D call. Looked up from germline, CDR1 is LGHNA and CDR2 is YSLEER. V was pared by 0 bases and J by 4 bases, with 10 bases between. The CDR3 contains 15 residues. CDR3 sequence (DNA): TGCGCCAGCAGCCAAGATCCATTGGGAGGAAACACCATATATTTT. This translates into CASSQDPLGGNTIYF.

V is TRBV6-5 and J is TRBJ1-5; D unclear. Germline-derived CDR1 and CDR2 are MNHEY and SVGAGI. The CDR3 consists of 15 residues. The V end was cut by 0 bases, the J end by 2 bases, with 8 bases between. The CDR3 sequence: CASSYSIGGNQPQHF. CDR3 DNA: TGTGCCAGCAGTTACTCGATCGGCGGCAATCAGCCCCAGCATTTT.

The rearrangement uses TRBV7-2 and TRBJ2-5; D remains ambiguous. The V gene's germline CDR1 is SGHTA and CDR2 FQGNSA. Trimming stripped 5 bases from V and 4 bases from J, with 20 bases between. CDR3 size: 16 residues. The CDR3 region is CASSPWATGRRETQYF. Here the CDR3 DNA reads TGTGCCAGCAGCCCCTGGGCTACCGGGCGGAGAGAGACCCAGTACTTC. Complete variable domain (other parts from reference TRBV7-2 and TRBJ2-5): GAGVSQSPSNKVTEKGKDVELRCDPISGHTALYWYRQSLGQGLEFLIYFQGNSAPDKSGLPSDRFSAERTGGSVSTLTIQRTQQEDSAVYLCASSPWATGRRETQYFGPGTRLLVL.

This chain connects TRBV9 to TRBJ1-1; D gene unclear. Germline CDR1 reads SGDLS; CDR2 reads YYNGEE. Trimming took off 4 bases at V and 7 bases at J, with 14 bases between the two ends. The CDR3 runs 13 residues. CDR3 protein: CASSPPAGVEAFF. The CDR3 DNA follows: TGTGCCAGCAGCCCCCCGGCTGGGGTTGAAGCTTTCTTT.

The J gene is TRBJ2-5, the V gene TRBV6-6; D unresolved. Germline V gene data show CDR1 as MNHNY and CDR2 as SVGAGI (reference sequence). The V end was cut by 2 bases, the J end by 0 bases, with 7 bases between. This CDR3 has 14 amino acids. The DNA for the CDR3 is TGTGCCAGCAGTTACGCGGCAGACCAAGAGACCCAGTACTTC. Translation gives CASSYAADQETQYF.

This clonotype was counted at least ten times. V usage is TRBV19 and J usage is TRBJ1-5; D gene unclear. The CDR3 is 16 residues long. V was cut by 4 bases and J by 1 base, with 14 bases left in between. Germline V gene data show CDR1 as LNHDA and CDR2 as SQIVND (reference sequence). For the CDR3, the DNA is TGTGCCAGTAGTAAATTTTGGTTTACGAGCAATCAGCCCCAGCATTTT. Residues: CASSKFWFTSNQPQHF. Drawing the rest from reference TRBV19 and TRBJ1-5, the complete variable domain is DGGITQSPKYLFRKEGQNVTLSCEQNLNHDAMYWYRQDPGQGLRLIYYSQIVNDFQKGDIAEGYSVSREKKESFPLTVTSAQKNPTAFYLCASSKFWFTSNQPQHFGDGTRLSIL.

This clonotype was seen only once. The rearrangement links TRBV6-5 to TRBJ1-2; the match to TRBD1 covers 7 bases. CDR1 MNHEY and CDR2 SVGAGI come from the germline V gene. V was clipped by 4 bases and J by 0 bases; unmatched bases: 5. This CDR3 region has 15 residues. CDR3: CASSWGQTSNYGYTF. The DNA for the CDR3 is TGTGCCAGCAGTTGGGGACAGACCTCTAACTATGGCTACACCTTC.

The chain is built from TRBV10-3 and TRBJ2-1; 9 positions agree with TRBD2. The V and J ends lost 4 bases and 0 bases, in that order; junction bases with no gene match: 16. The CDR3 totals 20 residues. Germline V gene sequence: CDR1 ENHRY, CDR2 SYGVKD. CDR3 residues: CAISAGPGRAGGSSYNEQFF. CDR3 DNA sequence: TGTGCCATCAGTGCAGGACCGGGAAGGGCGGGGGGGAGCTCCTACAATGAGCAGTTCTTC.

In its sample, this clonotype was seen a few times. This rearrangement joins TRBV6-2 or TRBV6-3 to TRBJ2-2; 8 bases align to TRBD2. Per germline, CDR1 MNHEY and CDR2 SVGEGT. Trimming removed 0 bases from V and 1 base from J; junction bases left unmatched: 10. The CDR3 has 19 amino acids. In DNA form, the CDR3 reads TGTGCCAGCAGTTACTCGAGAGAATGGAGCGGGGGGAACACCGGGGAGCTGTTTTTT. Translation gives CASSYSREWSGGNTGELFF.

V gene TRBV27 combines with J gene TRBJ2-4, with D possibly being TRBD1 (6 bases). This CDR3 comprises 13 residues. Germline CDR1 reads MNHEY; CDR2 reads SMNVEV (reference sequence). V lost 7 bases and J 6 bases, leaving 13 bases between the germline ends. The CDR3: CASNIQGPNIQYF. The CDR3 DNA is TGTGCCAGCAATATACAGGGACCAAACATTCAGTACTTC.

The rearrangement links TRBV28 to TRBJ1-2; no definite D call. CDR1 and CDR2 (germline): MDHEN, SYDVKM. V was shortened by 1 base and J by 8 bases, with 17 bases between the two germline ends. The CDR3 is 15 residues long. CDR3 bases: TGTGCCAGCAGTTTATCAGAGGTAGTGGGAGAAGGCTACACCTTC. Translated, it gives CASSLSEVVGEGYTF.

This chain connects TRBV7-6 to TRBJ2-7; TRBD2 agrees at 14 bases. Trimming cost V 2 bases and J 3 bases; bases outside gene matches: 3. The CDR3 runs 16 residues. Germline loops: CDR1 SGHVS, CDR2 FNYEAQ. In nucleotides, the CDR3 is TGTGCCAGCAGCTTATCCGGGACTAGCGGGGGCTACGAGCAGTACTTC. It is translated as CASSLSGTSGGYEQYF.

The gene calls are TRBV12-3 or TRBV12-4 and TRBJ1-3; D is unresolved. Trimming pared 3 bases from V and 6 bases from J, leaving 3 bases between. The CDR3 consists of 11 residues. The CDR3 coding sequence is TGTGCCAGCAGTTTTGAAAACACCATATATTTT. This codes for CASSFENTIYF.

In its sample, this clonotype was seen a few times. The chain joins TRBV27 to TRBJ1-5, with 11 bases that match TRBD1. The CDR3 loop spans 16 amino acids. J gave up 6 bases and V 5 bases, and 9 bases lay outside the gene matches. Per the germline V gene, CDR1 is MNHEY and CDR2 is SMNVEV (reference sequence). CDR3 amino acids: CASSPRGGTGGQPQHF. The CDR3 DNA reads TGTGCCAGCAGTCCCAGGGGGGGGACAGGGGGTCAGCCCCAGCATTTT.

This clonotype was seen more than once but under ten times. The chain employs TRBV9 and TRBJ2-7; D not certain. The germline gives CDR1 SGDLS, CDR2 YYNGEE. There are 14 residues in the CDR3. V lost 0 bases to trimming and J lost 2 bases, with 9 bases between them. CDR3 in DNA: TGTGCCAGCAGCGTAGGGTTGGGGACCTACGAGCAGTACTTC. Its translation: CASSVGLGTYEQYF.

This clonotype was observed a handful of times. The chain employs TRBV7-9 and TRBJ2-1; D not resolved. This CDR3 region has 16 residues. V dropped 2 bases and J dropped 0 bases, with 11 bases sitting between them. CDR1 is SEHNR, CDR2 FQNEAQ, per germline (reference sequence). The chain's CDR3 is CASSLNMGSSYNEQFF. CDR3 nucleotides: TGTGCCAGCAGCTTAAATATGGGGTCCTCCTACAATGAGCAGTTCTTC.

This clonotype was found a few times. The chain combines TRBV4-1 with TRBJ1-2; 9 positions match TRBD1. The CDR3 totals 15 residues. Germline values: CDR1 MGHRA, CDR2 YSYEKL. V dropped 0 bases and J dropped 7; count of bases not matched to a gene: 6. The CDR3 sequence is CASSQEGQGDLGYTF. CDR3 bases: TGCGCCAGCAGCCAAGAGGGACAGGGTGACCTTGGCTACACCTTC.

This chain's CDR3 is CASTLMDKANYGYTF. CDR3 DNA: TGTGCCAGCACTTTGATGGACAAAGCTAACTATGGCTACACCTTC. The rearrangement links TRBV6-2 or TRBV6-3 to TRBJ1-2, with D maybe TRBD1 (5 bases). Trimming cost V 7 bases and J 0 bases, with 15 bases left between them. The germline CDR1 and CDR2 sequences are MNHEY and SVGEGT. The CDR3 is 15 residues long.

There are a few counts of this clonotype. This chain uses TRBV12-3 or TRBV12-4 with TRBJ2-3; D is uncertain. CDR3 size: 14 residues. V was cut by 1 base and J by 2 bases, with 7 bases left in between. The CDR3, as DNA: TGTGCCAGCAGTTTAGTTTCTCACACAGATACGCAGTATTTT. Its protein is CASSLVSHTDTQYF.

The chain uses TRBV7-4 and TRBJ1-2; the D gene is possibly TRBD1 (6 bases). The CDR3 contains 14 residues. Germline V gene data show CDR1 as SGHVT and CDR2 as SQSDAQ. V gave up 3 bases and J gave up 6 bases, with 14 bases separating them. This CDR3 reads CASSFRDTEHGYTF. CDR3 nucleotides: TGTGCCAGCAGCTTCCGGGACACTGAGCATGGCTACACCTTC.

J is TRBJ1-6 and V is TRBV7-3; 7 positions agree with TRBD1. The CDR3 is 13 amino acids. The germline V gene encodes CDR1 SGHTA and CDR2 FQGTGA. Losses at the gene ends were 4 bases for V and 12 bases for J; bases not matched to a gene: 6. CDR3 nucleotides: TGTGCCAGCAGCTATGACAGGGAAGAACCCCTCCACTTT. Translation gives CASSYDREEPLHF. Filled out from reference TRBV7-3 and TRBJ1-6, the complete variable domain reads GAGVSQTPSNKVTEKGKYVELRCDPISGHTALYWYRQSLGQGPEFLIYFQGTGAADDSGLPNDRFFAVRPEGSVSTLKIQRTERGDSAVYLCASSYDREEPLHFGNGTRLTVT.

This clonotype was found once. V gene TRBV27 combines with J gene TRBJ2-7, with D maybe TRBD2 (6 bases). CDR1 and CDR2 from the germline V gene are MNHEY and SMNVEV (reference sequence). The CDR3 consists of 16 residues. V lost 6 bases to trimming and J lost 0 bases, with 18 bases between them. CDR3 in DNA: TGTGCCAGCAGCCCCCGATCGGGGGAAAACTCCTACGAGCAGTACTTC. Translating it yields CASSPRSGENSYEQYF.

This clonotype was observed at least ten times. This chain connects TRBV9 to TRBJ2-7; D is perhaps TRBD1 or TRBD2 (7 bases each). The CDR3 totals 14 residues. In germline, CDR1 is SGDLS, CDR2 YYNGEE. V dropped 2 bases and J dropped 2 bases, with 11 bases sitting between them. The CDR3 loop is CASSVQGGPYEQYF. In DNA form, the CDR3 reads TGTGCCAGCAGCGTGCAGGGGGGGCCCTACGAGCAGTACTTC.

At least ten counts were recorded for this clonotype. V gene TRBV15 combines with J gene TRBJ1-2, with D uncertain. From germline, CDR1 is LNHNV and CDR2 YYDKDF (reference sequence). This CDR3 is built from 15 residues. The V and J ends lost 4 bases and 6 bases respectively, with 18 bases between them. The CDR3 here is CATSNGLFARNGYTF. The DNA for the CDR3 is TGTGCCACCAGCAACGGACTGTTCGCGAGAAATGGCTACACCTTC.

There are a few counts of this clonotype. This chain links TRBV7-9 with TRBJ1-1, with D hard to call. Trimming took off 5 bases at V and 4 bases at J, with 14 bases between the two ends. Germline CDR1 is SEHNR and CDR2 is FQNEAQ (reference sequence). The CDR3 loop spans 14 amino acids. The CDR3: CASSNSGRSTEAFF. DNA of the CDR3: TGTGCCAGCAGCAATTCCGGTCGAAGCACTGAAGCTTTCTTT.

The sample holds a few counts of this clonotype. The rearrangement uses TRBV6-1 and TRBJ2-3; D unclear. Germline assignment: CDR1 MNHNS and CDR2 SASEGT. V gave up 4 bases and J gave up 5 bases, with 7 bases separating them. The CDR3 runs to 12 residues. As DNA, the CDR3 is TGTGCCAGCAGTGTCTGGGAAGATACGCAGTATTTT. Encoded protein: CASSVWEDTQYF.

This clonotype has only a few counts. V and J are TRBV27 and TRBJ2-3; D is unresolved. V was shortened by 1 base and J by 2 bases, with 4 bases between the two germline ends. The CDR3 runs 13 residues. From germline, CDR1 is MNHEY and CDR2 SMNVEV (reference sequence). CDR3 sequence: CASSLFATDTQYF. CDR3 nucleotides: TGTGCCAGCAGTTTATTTGCCACAGATACGCAGTATTTT.

This clonotype was recorded at least ten times. The chain carries TRBV3-1 and TRBJ1-2; D call uncertain. The V gene's germline CDR1 is LGHDT and CDR2 YNNKEL (reference sequence). Trimming removed 0 bases from V and 3 bases from J, with 26 bases in between. CDR3 length: 20 residues. CDR3 DNA: TGTGCCAGCAGCCAAGATCTGGTTCACGGCAGCCTGGAGTCTGACTATGGCTACACCTTC. The encoded protein is CASSQDLVHGSLESDYGYTF.

In this sample, this clonotype turned up a few times. The CDR3 is CASSLGGPRVAETQYF. The CDR3 nucleotides read TGTGCCAGCAGCTTAGGAGGGCCCAGGGTGGCGGAGACCCAGTACTTC. The rearrangement joins TRBV7-2 to TRBJ2-5; D might be TRBD1 or TRBD2, each matching 5 bases. V was trimmed by 1 base and J by 5 bases, leaving 17 bases between them. CDR1 is SGHTA, CDR2 FQGNSA, per germline. CDR3 length equals 16 residues.

V is TRBV7-8 and J is TRBJ2-7, with 8 bases aligning to TRBD1. Germline V gene lookup returns CDR1 SGHVS and CDR2 FQNEAQ. V was clipped by 4 bases and J by 3 bases; unmatched bases: 8. There are 15 residues in the CDR3. The CDR3 DNA is TGTGCCAGCAGCTCACAAGGGACAGGTTTCTACGAGCAGTACTTC. Residues: CASSSQGTGFYEQYF.

This clonotype was observed a few times. J is TRBJ2-3 and V is TRBV10-3; 9 positions match TRBD1. The CDR3 runs 19 residues. Germline V gene sequence: CDR1 ENHRY, CDR2 SYGVKD. Trimming took 4 bases from V and 0 from J; bases not matched to a gene: 14. The CDR3 loop is CAISVGTGFIEDSTDTQYF. The CDR3 bases are TGTGCCATCAGTGTTGGGACAGGGTTTATTGAAGATAGCACAGATACGCAGTATTTT.